This TCR beta chain was sequenced in a study of tumour-infiltrating T cells in Burkitt lymphoma (dated by TCRdb to about 2020). Turning to the overall study: The Burkitt lymphoma cohort comprised 82 patients and spanned all epidemiological subtypes of the disease. When TCR repertoire data were correlated with clinical outcome, productive clonality turned out to predict both overall and progression-free survival, independent of established prognosticators, age at diagnosis among them. Broad study findings and their caveats: Several public clonotypes shared across numerous Burkitt lymphoma patients were found, and shared tumour neoantigen selection absent from diffuse large B-cell lymphoma was thereby suggested.

CDR1 is given as SEHNR and CDR2 as FQNEAQ, both from the germline V gene (reference sequence). The CDR3 has 16 amino acids, counting the end cysteine and phenylalanine. Only the CDR3 portion is preserved as DNA: 48 bases, with reading frame beginning at the first base. Unmatched junction bases come to 13, with V trimmed by 7 bases and J by 5 bases. Libraries were constructed by the immunoSEQ multiplex PCR assay. The table comes from immuneACCESS by way of TCRdb, which keeps in-frame sequences with V and J called. Part of the clones is missing from these tables; in studies checked, under half for an unresolved V gene and the rest for unknown reasons. The sample yields 400 to 500 clones; 15% to 20% were counted once. 70% to 75% of the sample is held by the ten biggest clonotypes. Details on this clone: The antigen it binds to is not known. Nothing much larger sits one base from this clone, and base qualities are not available.

Recombination joined TRBV7-9 with TRBJ1-1, with TRBD1 matching 10 junction bases. This sequence was found in a human donor with Burkitt lymphoma. Sample: tumor tissue. In nucleotides, the sequence is TGTGCCAGCATCGTCGAGAGGACAGGGGGGTTGACTGAAGCTTTCTTT. This yields the protein CASIVERTGGLTEAFF.